The entry that follows covers one T cell receptor (beta chain) sequence. The antigen is undetermined. The same CDR3 can be traced to other DNA sequences in this sample. Sequencing used immunoSEQ multiplex PCR; TCRdb keeps in-frame clones, though not all of them. The data show 55,000 to 75,000 clones, around 90% seen once. The data belong to a study of OX40 agonist ivuxolimab in advanced cancers. For the study at large: Patients were treated with intravenous ivuxolimab, dosed at 0.01 to 10 mg/kg and infused every 2 weeks. Two cutaneous melanoma patients and one hepatocellular carcinoma patient, three in all, had partial responses.

Regarding the study as a whole: Those patients achieving a partial response at 0.1-3.0 mg/kg showed among the lowest clonal expansion.

The sequenced sample was CD4+ or CD8+ T cells sorted from blood, obtained in a trial of the OX40 agonist ivuxolimab. The TCR comes from an adult with an advanced solid tumor such as melanoma, head and neck, liver or kidney cancer.

As DNA, the CDR3 is TGTGCCAGCAGCCTGGGAGGCTATGGCTACACCTTC. It is translated as CASSLGGYGYTF. The chain uses TRBV6-5 and TRBJ1-2; D not resolved. The length of the CDR3 is 12 residues. The germline V gene has CDR1 MNHEY and CDR2 SVGAGI. V was clipped by 6 bases and J by 4 bases, with 9 bases between them.